The clone carrying this TCR beta chain has a handful of counts. No antigen is known for it. Constant-segment-primed 5'RACE gave TCR alpha and TCR beta cDNA libraries with sample barcodes and UMIs. From the 5' RACE reads, TCRdb called clonotypes with MiXCR, one entry per CDR3 protein. In the table there are more than 300,000 distinct CDR3 sequences, around 15% of which are singletons. This sample was taken from a study of T-cell memory formation after mild COVID-19. Per germline, CDR1 MNHEY and CDR2 SVGAGI. CDR3 length: 14 residues. Trimming left V 4 bases short and J 6 bases short, with 13 bases between. The study, taken as a whole, reports: Later expanders leaned toward CD4+, whereas clones contracting from day 15 to 85 were balanced CD4/CD8. Cross-reactive memory appears to have joined, as suggested by some responding clones showing up in pre-infection memory. Second-wave clones reaching peak frequency on day 37 lacked confirmed SARS-CoV-2 specificity.

Sequences were obtained from PBMCs or a T cell subset sorted from them (not recorded which). The rearrangement uses TRBV6-5 and TRBJ2-4, with D possibly TRBD1 on 6 matching bases. This clonotype was obtained from a man between 18 and 35 years old who had mild COVID-19 (a few samples of this study predate the infection). Cell type and time point are not known. The CDR3 coding sequence is TGTGCCAGCAGTTTCGACAGGAACCTAAACATTCAGTACTTC. This translates into CASSFDRNLNIQYF.